This T cell receptor (beta chain) was found in a study of blood T cell repertoires in COVID-19. Study background: Material from acute and convalescent COVID-19 was sourced from the United States, Italy and Spain. Sample material is recorded as cDNA or gDNA derived from T cells, B-cell-depleted T cells, or PBMCs.

Authors' methods: Quantification of nucleated cells was approximated via reference gene primer amplification. Method: immunoSEQ multiplex PCR; TCRdb's copy keeps in-frame clones and lacks some. V and J calls and clone size follow that table, whereas D and trimming were derived from the DNA. The sample carries 380,000 or so clones, more than 65% recorded once. CDR3 length: 10 amino acids. CDR1 is SNHLY and CDR2 is FYNNEI in the germline V gene. Trimming cost V 5 bases and J 4 bases, with 3 bases left between them. Input material: peripheral blood. The chain employs TRBV2 and TRBJ2-7; D is uncertain. This receptor was identified in a human donor with acute or convalescent COVID-19. The donor label of this sample is uncertain. The CDR3 protein is CASSIYEQYF. CDR3 coding DNA: TGTGCCAGCAGTATATACGAGCAGTACTTC.